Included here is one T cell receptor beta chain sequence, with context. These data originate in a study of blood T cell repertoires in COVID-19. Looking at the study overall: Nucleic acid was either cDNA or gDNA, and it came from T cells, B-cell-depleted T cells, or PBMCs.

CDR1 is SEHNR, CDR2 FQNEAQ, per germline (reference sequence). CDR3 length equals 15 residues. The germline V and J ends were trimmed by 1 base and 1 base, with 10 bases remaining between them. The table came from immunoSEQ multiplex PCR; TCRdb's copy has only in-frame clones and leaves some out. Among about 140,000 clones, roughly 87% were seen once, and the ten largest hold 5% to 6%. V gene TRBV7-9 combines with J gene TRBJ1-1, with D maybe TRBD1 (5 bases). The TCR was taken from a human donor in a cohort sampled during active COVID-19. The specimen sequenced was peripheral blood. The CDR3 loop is CASSLGGQTNTEAFF. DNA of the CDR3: TGTGCCAGCAGCTTAGGAGGACAAACGAACACTGAAGCTTTCTTT. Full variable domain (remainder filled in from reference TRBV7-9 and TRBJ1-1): DTGVSQNPRHKITKRGQNVTFRCDPISEHNRLYWYRQTLGQGPEFLTYFQNEAQLEKSRLLSDRFSAERPKGSFSTLEIQRTEQGDSAMYLCASSLGGQTNTEAFFGQGTRLTVV.